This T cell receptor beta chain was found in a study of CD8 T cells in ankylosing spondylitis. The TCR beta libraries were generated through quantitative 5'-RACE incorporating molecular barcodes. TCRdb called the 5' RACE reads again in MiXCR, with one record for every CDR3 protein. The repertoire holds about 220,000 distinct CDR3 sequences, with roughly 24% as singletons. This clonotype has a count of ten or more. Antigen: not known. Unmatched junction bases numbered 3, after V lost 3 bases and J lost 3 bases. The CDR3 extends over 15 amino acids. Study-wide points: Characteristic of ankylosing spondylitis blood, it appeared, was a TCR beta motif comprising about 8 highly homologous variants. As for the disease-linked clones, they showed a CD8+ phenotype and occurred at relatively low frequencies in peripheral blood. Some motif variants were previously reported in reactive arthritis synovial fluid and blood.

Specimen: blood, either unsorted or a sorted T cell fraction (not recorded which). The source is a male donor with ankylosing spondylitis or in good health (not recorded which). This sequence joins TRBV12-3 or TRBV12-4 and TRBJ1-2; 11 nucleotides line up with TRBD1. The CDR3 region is CASSFGTGGHYGYTF. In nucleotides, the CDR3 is TGTGCCAGCAGTTTCGGGACAGGGGGGCACTATGGCTACACCTTC.